This TCR beta chain was retrieved from a study of early T cells in non-severe SARS-CoV-2 infection. Study-level points and caveats: Clonotype matching in VDJdb favored anti-spike CD8 responses and did not capture private and CD4 specificities.

The germline CDR1 and CDR2 sequences are SGHTA and FQGTGA. The CDR3 loop spans 15 amino acids. Trimming took 6 bases from V and 1 from J; bases not matched to a gene: 6. Individual cDNA molecules each received unique molecular identifiers attached to them. Each CDR3 protein gets one entry after TCRdb re-called the 5' RACE reads with MiXCR. The sample lists roughly 92,000 distinct CDR3 sequences; about 12% were seen once. As to this clonotype: Its target is unknown.

Sequenced here: whole blood, sampled at baseline. This sequence was found in an adult who was a healthcare worker with PCR-confirmed SARS-CoV-2 infection or an uninfected control (not recorded which). The V and J genes are TRBV7-3 and TRBJ2-7, with 10 bases lining up with TRBD1. CDR3 sequence reads: CASSQGQGGSYEQYF. The CDR3 DNA reads TGTGCCAGCAGTCAAGGACAGGGGGGTTCCTACGAGCAGTACTTC.